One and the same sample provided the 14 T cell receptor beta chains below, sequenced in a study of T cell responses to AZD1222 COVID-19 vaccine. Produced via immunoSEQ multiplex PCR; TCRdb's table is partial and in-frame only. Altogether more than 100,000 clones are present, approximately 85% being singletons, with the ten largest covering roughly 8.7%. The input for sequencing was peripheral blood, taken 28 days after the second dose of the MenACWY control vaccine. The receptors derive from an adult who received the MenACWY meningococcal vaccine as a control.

The CDR3 nucleotides read TGCGCCAGCAGCCAACCGGACAGGGGAGGCACAGATACGCAGTATTTT. Encoded protein: CASSQPDRGGTDTQYF. The chain combines TRBV4-1 with TRBJ2-3; 9 bases line up with TRBD1. The CDR3 has 16 residues. After removal of 2 bases from V and 1 base from J, the junction contained 4 bases not matched to a gene. Germline V gene data show CDR1 as MGHRA and CDR2 as YSYEKL.

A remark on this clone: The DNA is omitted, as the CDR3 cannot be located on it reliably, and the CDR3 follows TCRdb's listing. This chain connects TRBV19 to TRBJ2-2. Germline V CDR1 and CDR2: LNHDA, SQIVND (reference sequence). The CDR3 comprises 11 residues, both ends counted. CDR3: CATFGAGELFF.

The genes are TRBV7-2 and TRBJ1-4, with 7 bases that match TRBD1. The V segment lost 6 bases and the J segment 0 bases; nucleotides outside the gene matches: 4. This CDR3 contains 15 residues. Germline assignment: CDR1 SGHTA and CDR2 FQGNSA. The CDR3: CASSPGQATNEKLFF. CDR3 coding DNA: TGTGCCAGCAGTCCCGGACAGGCAACTAATGAAAAACTGTTTTTT.

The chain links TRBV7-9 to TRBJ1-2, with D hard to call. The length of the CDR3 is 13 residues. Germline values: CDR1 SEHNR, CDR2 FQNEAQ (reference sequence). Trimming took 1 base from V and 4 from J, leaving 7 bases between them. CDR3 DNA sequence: TGTGCCAGCAGCTTAGTAGGCGGCTATGGCTACACCTTC. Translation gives CASSLVGGYGYTF.

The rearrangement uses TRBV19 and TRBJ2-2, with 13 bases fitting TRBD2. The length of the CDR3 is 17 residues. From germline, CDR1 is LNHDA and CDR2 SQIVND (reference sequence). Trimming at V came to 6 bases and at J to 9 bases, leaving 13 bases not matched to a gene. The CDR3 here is CASRSGLAGATLRELFF. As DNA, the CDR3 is TGTGCCAGTAGGTCCGGACTAGCGGGAGCCACCCTTCGGGAGCTGTTTTTT.

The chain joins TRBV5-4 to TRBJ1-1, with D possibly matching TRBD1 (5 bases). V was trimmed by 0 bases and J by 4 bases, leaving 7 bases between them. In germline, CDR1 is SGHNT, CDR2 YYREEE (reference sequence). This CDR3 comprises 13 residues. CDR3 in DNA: TGTGCCAGCAGCTTGGGGGGCGTCACTGAAGCTTTCTTT. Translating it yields CASSLGGVTEAFF.

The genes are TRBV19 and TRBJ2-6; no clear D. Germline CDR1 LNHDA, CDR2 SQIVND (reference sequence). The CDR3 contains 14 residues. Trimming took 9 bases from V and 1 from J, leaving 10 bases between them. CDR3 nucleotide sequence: TGTGCCAGCGAAGGCGAATCTGGGGCCAACGTCCTGACTTTC. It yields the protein CASEGESGANVLTF.

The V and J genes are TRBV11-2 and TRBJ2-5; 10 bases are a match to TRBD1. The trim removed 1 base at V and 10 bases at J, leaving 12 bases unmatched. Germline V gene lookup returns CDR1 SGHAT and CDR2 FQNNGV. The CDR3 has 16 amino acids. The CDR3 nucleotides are TGTGCCAGCAGCTTAGGCCGTAGACAGGGGGCAAGGGGCCAGTACTTC. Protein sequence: CASSLGRRQGARGQYF.

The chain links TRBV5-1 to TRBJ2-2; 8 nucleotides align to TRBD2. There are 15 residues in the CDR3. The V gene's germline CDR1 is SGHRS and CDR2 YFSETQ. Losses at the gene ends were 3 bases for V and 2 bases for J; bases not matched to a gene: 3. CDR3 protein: CASSWTSLNTGELFF. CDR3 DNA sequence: TGCGCCAGCAGCTGGACTAGCTTAAACACCGGGGAGCTGTTTTTT.

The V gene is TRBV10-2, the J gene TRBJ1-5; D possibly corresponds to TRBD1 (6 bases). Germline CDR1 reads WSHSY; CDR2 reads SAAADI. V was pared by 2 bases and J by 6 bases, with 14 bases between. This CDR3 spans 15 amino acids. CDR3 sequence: CASSETNRAGQPQHF. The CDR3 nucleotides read TGCGCCAGCAGTGAGACGAACAGGGCAGGTCAGCCCCAGCATTTT.

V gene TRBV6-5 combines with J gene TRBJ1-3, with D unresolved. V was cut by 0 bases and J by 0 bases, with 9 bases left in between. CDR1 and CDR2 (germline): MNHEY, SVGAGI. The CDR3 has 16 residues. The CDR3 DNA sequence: TGTGCCAGCAGTTACTCTCCACCGAGCTCTGGAAACACCATATATTTT. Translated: CASSYSPPSSGNTIYF.

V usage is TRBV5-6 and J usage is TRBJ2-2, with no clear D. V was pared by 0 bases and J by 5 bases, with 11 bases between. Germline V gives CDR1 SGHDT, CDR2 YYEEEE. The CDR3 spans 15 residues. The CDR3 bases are TGTGCCAGCAGCTTGGTCGGTGGAAATACCGGGGAGCTGTTTTTT. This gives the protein CASSLVGGNTGELFF.

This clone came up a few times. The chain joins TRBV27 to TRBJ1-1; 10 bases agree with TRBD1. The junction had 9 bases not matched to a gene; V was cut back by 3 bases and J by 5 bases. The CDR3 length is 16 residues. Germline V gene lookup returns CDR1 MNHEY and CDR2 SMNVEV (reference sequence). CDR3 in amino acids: CASSLSGTGVRTEAFF. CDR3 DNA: TGTGCCAGCAGTTTGTCCGGGACAGGGGTTAGGACTGAAGCTTTCTTT.

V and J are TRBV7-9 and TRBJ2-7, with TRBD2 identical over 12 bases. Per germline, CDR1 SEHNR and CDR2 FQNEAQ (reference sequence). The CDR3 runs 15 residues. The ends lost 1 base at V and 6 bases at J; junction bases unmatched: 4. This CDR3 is CASSLGLAGEGEQYF. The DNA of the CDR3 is TGTGCCAGCAGCTTAGGACTAGCGGGAGAAGGCGAGCAGTACTTC.